This T cell receptor (beta chain) was recovered during a study of CD8+ T cells in alopecia areata. At the level of the study: Scoring of severity for treated patients was based on percentage of affected scalp area. Study-level findings and limits: Researchers reported that TCR sharing among patients proved less clear than in mice, possibly HLA-linked.

CDR3 size: 11 residues. Trimming removed 6 bases from V and 6 bases from J; junction bases left unmatched: 3. Germline V lookup: CDR1 SQVTM, CDR2 ANQGSEA. In each case, RNA was isolated and then reverse transcribed into cDNA as the sequencing template. TCRdb's copy holds only in-frame clones and misses some; the assay was immunoSEQ multiplex PCR. The sample has 150,000 to 250,000 clones, roughly 64% seen once. The treatment: oral pan-JAK inhibitor, 5-10 mg twice daily. This clone occurred a few times. What it recognizes is unknown. The identical CDR3 is also encoded by other nucleotide sequences in the sample.

This chain joins TRBV29-1 and TRBJ1-2; 8 bases line up with TRBD1. This receptor was taken from a human donor with alopecia areata. Sequences were derived from CD4+ T cells sorted from blood, sampled at week 24, from a patient treated with tofacitinib. CDR3 region: CSVGTGDGYTF. CDR3 DNA sequence: TGCAGCGTCGGGACAGGTGATGGCTACACCTTC. The whole variable domain, remainder taken from reference TRBV29-1 and TRBJ1-2, is SAVISQKPSRDICQRGTSLTIQCQVDSQVTMMFWYRQQPGQSLTLIATANQGSEATYESGFVIDKFPISRPNLTFSTLTVSNMSPEDSSIYLCSVGTGDGYTFGSGTRLTVV.